This section outlines one T cell receptor (beta chain) sequence together with its context. Its antigen is as yet unknown. The data were taken from a study of blood T cells in healthy people across ages. Whole-study findings and limits: While age rose, TCR beta diversity per million T cells dropped in a roughly linear way.

The CDR3 covers 13 residues. From germline, CDR1 is SGHTA and CDR2 FQGTGA. Unmatched junction bases numbered 8, after V lost 2 bases and J lost 10 bases. With a J-beta primer mix and a sample-barcoded 5' primer, a second PCR ran 7 to 11 cycles. Every cDNA molecule carried a tag from a template-switch adaptor bearing 12 random nucleotides. TCRdb analysed the 5' RACE reads with MiXCR anew, one entry per CDR3 protein. The sample contains almost 1 million distinct CDR3 sequences, 51% of which appear only once. The V call is TRBV7-3, the J call TRBJ2-7, with 7 positions matching TRBD1. Sequencing was carried out using blood. This TCR derives from a woman in her fifties or sixties in good health. CDR3 residues: CASSLDRAEGQYF. CDR3 nucleotides: TGTGCCAGCAGCTTAGACAGGGCCGAGGGCCAGTACTTC.